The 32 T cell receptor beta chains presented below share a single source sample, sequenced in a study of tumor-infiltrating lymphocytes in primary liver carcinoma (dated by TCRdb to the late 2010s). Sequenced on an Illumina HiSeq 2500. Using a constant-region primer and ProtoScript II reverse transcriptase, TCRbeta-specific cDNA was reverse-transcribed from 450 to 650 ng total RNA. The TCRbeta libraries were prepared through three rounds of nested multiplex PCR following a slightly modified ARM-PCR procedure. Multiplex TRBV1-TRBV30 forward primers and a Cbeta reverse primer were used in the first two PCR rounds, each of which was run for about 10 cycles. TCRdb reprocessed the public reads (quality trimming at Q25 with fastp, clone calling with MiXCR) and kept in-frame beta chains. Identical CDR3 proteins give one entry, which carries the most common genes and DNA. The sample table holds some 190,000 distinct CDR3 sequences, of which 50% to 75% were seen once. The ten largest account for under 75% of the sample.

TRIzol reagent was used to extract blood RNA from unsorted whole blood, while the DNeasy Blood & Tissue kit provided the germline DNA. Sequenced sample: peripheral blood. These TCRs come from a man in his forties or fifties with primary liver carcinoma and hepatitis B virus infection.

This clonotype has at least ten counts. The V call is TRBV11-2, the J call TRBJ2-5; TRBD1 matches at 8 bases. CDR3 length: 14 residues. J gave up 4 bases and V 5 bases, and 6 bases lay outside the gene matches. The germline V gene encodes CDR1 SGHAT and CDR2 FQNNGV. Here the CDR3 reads CASSAQGAGETQYF. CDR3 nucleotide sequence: TGTGCCAGCAGCGCTCAGGGGGCCGGAGAGACCCAGTACTTC.

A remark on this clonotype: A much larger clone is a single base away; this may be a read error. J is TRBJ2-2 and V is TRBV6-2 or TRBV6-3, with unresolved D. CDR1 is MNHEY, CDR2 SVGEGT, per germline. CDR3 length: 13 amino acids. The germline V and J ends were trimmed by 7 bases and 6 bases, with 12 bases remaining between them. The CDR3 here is CASTRREAGELFF. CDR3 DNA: TGTGCCAGCACCCGAAGGGAAGCCGGGGAGCTGTTTTTT.

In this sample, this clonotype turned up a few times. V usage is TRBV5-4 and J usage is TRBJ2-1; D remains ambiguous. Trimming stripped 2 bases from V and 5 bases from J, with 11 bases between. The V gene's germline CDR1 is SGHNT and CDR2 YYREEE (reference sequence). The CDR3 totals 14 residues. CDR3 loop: CASSLSGTNNEQFF. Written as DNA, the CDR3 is TGTGCCAGCAGCTTATCGGGCACCAACAATGAGCAGTTCTTC. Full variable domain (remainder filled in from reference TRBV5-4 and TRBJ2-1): ETGVTQSPTHLIKTRGQQVTLRCSSQSGHNTVSWYQQALGQGPQFIFQYYREEENGRGNFPPRFSGLQFPNYSSELNVNALELDDSALYLCASSLSGTNNEQFFGPGTRLTVL.

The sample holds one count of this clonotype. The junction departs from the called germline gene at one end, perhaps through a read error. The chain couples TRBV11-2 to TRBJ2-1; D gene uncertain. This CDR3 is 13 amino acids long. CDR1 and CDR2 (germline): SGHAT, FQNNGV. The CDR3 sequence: CASSRTDYNEQSF. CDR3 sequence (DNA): TGTGCCAGCAGCCGTACAGATTACAATGAACAGTCCTTC.

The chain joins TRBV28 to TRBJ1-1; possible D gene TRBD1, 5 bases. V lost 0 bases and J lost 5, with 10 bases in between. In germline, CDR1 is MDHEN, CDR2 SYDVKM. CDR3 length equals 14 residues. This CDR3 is CASSLWLGGTEAFF. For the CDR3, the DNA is TGTGCCAGCAGTTTATGGTTGGGGGGGACTGAAGCTTTCTTT.

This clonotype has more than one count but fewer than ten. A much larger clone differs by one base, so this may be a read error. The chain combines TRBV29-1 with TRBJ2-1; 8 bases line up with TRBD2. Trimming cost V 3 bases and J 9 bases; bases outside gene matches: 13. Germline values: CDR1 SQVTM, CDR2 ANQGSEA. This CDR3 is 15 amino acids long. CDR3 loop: CSVDWGMSGSGEQFF. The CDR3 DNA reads TGCAGCGTTGACTGGGGGATGAGCGGGAGTGGTGAGCAGTTCTTC.

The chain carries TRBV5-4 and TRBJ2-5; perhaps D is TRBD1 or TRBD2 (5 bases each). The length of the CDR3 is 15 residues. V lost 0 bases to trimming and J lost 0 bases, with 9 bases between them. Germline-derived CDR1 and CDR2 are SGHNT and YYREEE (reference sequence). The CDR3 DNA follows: TGTGCCAGCAGCTTGGATCTGGGGGACCAAGAGACCCAGTACTTC. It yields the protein CASSLDLGDQETQYF. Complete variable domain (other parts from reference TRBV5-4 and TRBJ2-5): ETGVTQSPTHLIKTRGQQVTLRCSSQSGHNTVSWYQQALGQGPQFIFQYYREEENGRGNFPPRFSGLQFPNYSSELNVNALELDDSALYLCASSLDLGDQETQYFGPGTRLLVL.

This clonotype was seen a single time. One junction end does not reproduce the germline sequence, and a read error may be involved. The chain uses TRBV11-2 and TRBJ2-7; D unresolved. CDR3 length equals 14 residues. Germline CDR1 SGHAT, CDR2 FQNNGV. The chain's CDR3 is CASSLNDGTYEHYF. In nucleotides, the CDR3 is TGTGCCAGCAGCCTAAACGACGGAACCTACGAGCATTACTTC.

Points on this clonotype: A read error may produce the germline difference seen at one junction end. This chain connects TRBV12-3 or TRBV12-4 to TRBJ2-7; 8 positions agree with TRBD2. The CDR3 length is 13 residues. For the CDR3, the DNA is TGTGCCAGTAGCTTGCGGGAGGCCTACGAGCTGTACTTC. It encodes CASSLREAYELYF.

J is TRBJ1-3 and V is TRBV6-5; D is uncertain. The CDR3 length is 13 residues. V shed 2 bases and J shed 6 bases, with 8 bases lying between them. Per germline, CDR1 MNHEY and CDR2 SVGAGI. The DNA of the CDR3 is TGTGCCAGCAGTTACGGGCTTTTAAACACCATATATTTT. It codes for CASSYGLLNTIYF.

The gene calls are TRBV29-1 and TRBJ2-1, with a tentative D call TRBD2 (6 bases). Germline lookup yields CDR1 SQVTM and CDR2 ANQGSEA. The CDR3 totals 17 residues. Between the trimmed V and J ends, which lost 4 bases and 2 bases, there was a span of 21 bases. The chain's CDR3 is CSVGGTGGAWAYNEQFF. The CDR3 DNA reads TGCAGCGTTGGAGGGACTGGGGGTGCCTGGGCCTACAATGAGCAGTTCTTC.

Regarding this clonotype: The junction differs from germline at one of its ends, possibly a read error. The CDR3 reads CASSFGQGVGTDMQYF. CDR3 in DNA: TGTGCCAGCAGTTTTGGACAGGGGGTTGGTACAGATATGCAGTATTTT. V and J are TRBV28 and TRBJ2-3, with 10 bases fitting TRBD1. The length of the CDR3 is 16 residues. Germline CDR1 and CDR2: MDHEN and SYDVKM.

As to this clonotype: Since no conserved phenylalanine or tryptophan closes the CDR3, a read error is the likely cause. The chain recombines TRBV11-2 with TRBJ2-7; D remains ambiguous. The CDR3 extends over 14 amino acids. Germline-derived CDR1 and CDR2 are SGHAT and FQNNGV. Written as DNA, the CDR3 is TGTGTCAGCAGCCGTGACCCCGGATCCTACGAGCAGTACTCC. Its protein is CVSSRDPGSYEQYS.

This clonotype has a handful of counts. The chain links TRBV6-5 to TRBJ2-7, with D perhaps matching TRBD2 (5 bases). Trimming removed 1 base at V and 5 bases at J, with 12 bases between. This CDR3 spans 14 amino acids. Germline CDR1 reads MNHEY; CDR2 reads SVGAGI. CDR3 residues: CASSYLGSTNEQYF. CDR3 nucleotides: TGTGCCAGCAGTTACTTAGGGAGCACCAACGAGCAGTACTTC.

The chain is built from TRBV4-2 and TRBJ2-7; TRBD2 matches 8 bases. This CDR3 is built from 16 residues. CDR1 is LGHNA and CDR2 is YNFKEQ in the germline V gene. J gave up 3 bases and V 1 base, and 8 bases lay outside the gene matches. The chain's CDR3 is CASSQVFGTSYYEQYF. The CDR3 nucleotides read TGTGCCAGCAGCCAAGTCTTCGGGACTAGTTACTACGAGCAGTACTTC.

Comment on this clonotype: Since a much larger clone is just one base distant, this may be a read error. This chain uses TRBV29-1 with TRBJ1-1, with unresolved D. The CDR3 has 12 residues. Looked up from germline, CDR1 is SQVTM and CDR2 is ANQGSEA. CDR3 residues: CCVFQVGTEAFF. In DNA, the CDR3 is TGCTGCGTTTTCCAGGTTGGCACTGAAGCTTTCTTT.

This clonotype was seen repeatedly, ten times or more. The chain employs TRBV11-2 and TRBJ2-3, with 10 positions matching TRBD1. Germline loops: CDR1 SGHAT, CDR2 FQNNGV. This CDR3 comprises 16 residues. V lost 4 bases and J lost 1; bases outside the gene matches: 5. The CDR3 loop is CASSSPGTGGTDTQYF. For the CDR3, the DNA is TGTGCCAGCAGCTCACCCGGGACAGGGGGCACAGATACGCAGTATTTT. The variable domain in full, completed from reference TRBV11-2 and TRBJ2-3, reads EAGVAQSPRYKIIEKRQSVAFWCNPISGHATLYWYQQILGQGPKLLIQFQNNGVVDDSQLPKDRFSAERLKGVDSTLKIQPAKLEDSAVYLCASSSPGTGGTDTQYFGPGTRLTVL.

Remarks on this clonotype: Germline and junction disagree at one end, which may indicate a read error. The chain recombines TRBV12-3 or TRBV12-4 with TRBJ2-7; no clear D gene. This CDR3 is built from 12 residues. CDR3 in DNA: TGTGCCAGTTCTGAGAACTCCCACGAGCAGTATTTC. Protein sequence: CASSENSHEQYF.

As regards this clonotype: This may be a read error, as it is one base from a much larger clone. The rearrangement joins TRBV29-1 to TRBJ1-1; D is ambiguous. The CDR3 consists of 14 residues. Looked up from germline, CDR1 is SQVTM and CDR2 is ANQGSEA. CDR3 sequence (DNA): TGCAGCGCTGAAGGGCGACCCATGTACACTGAAGCTTTCTTT. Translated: CSAEGRPMYTEAFF.

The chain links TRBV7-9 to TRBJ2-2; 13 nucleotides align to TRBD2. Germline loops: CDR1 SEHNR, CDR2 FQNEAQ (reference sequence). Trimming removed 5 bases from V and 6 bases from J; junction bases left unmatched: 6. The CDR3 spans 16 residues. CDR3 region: CASSTQLAGGAGELFF. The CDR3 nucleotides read TGTGCCAGCAGCACACAACTAGCGGGAGGGGCCGGGGAGCTGTTTTTT. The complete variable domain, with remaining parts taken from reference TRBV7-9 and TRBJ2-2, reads DTGVSQNPRHKITKRGQNVTFRCDPISEHNRLYWYRQTLGQGPEFLTYFQNEAQLEKSRLLSDRFSAERPKGSFSTLEIQRTEQGDSAMYLCASSTQLAGGAGELFFGEGSRLTVL.

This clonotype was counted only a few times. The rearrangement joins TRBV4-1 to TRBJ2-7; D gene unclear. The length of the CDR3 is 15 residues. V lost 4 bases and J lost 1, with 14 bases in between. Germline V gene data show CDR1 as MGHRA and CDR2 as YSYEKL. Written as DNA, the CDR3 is TGCGCCAGCAGCCCGACTCGACTGATATCCTACGAGCAGTACTTC. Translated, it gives CASSPTRLISYEQYF.

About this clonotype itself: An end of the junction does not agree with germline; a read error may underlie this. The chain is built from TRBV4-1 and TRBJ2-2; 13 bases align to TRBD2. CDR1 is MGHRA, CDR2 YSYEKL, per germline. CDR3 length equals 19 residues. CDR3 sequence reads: CASSQGGGLAGCITGELFF. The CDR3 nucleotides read TGCGCCAGTAGCCAAGGGGGGGGACTAGCGGGATGTATCACCGGGGAGCTGTTTTTT.

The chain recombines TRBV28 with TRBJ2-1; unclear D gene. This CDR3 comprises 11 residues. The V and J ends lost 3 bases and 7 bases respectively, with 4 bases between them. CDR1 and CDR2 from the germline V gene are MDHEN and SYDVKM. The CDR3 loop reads CASSLVNEQFF. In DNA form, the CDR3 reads TGTGCCAGCAGTTTGGTTAATGAGCAGTTCTTC.

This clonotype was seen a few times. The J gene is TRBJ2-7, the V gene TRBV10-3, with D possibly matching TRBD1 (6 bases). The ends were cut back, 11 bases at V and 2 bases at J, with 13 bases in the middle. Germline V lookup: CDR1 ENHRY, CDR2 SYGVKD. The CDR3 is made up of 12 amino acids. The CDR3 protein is CASRTDPYEQYF. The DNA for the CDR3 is TGTGCCTCCCGGACAGACCCCTACGAGCAGTACTTC.

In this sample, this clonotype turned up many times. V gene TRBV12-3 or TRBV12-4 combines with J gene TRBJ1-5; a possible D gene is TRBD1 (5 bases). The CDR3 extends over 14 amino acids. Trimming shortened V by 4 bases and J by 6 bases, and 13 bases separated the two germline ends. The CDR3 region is CASSSQGTSQPQHF. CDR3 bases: TGTGCCAGCAGTTCCCAGGGTACCAGTCAGCCCCAGCATTTT.

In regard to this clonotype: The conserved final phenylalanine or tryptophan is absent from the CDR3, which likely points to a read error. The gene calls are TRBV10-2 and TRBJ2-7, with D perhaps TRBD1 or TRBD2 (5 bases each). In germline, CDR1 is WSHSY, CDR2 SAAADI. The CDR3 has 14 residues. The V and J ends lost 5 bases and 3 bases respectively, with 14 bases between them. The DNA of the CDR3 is TGCGCCAGCAGTCGCGGCCGGGACGGCTACGAGCAGTACTTA. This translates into CASSRGRDGYEQYL.

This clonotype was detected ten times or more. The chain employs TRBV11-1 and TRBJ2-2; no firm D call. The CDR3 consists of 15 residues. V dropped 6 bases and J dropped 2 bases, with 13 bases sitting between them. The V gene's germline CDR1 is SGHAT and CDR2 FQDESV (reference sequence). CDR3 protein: CASSPERPNTGELFF. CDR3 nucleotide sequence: TGTGCCAGCAGTCCAGAGAGGCCCAACACCGGGGAGCTGTTTTTT.

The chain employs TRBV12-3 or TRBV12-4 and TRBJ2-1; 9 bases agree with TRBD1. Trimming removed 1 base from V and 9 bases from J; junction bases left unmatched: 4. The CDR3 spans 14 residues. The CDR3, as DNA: TGTGCCAGCAGTTTAGGACAGGGGGGTAGTGAGCAGTTCTTC. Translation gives CASSLGQGGSEQFF.

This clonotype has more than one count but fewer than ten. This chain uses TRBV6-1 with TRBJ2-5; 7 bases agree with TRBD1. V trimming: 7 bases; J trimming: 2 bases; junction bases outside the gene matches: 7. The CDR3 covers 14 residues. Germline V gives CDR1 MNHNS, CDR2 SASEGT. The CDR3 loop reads CASTQGDLQETQYF. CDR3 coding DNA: TGTGCCAGCACTCAGGGGGACCTGCAAGAGACCCAGTACTTC.

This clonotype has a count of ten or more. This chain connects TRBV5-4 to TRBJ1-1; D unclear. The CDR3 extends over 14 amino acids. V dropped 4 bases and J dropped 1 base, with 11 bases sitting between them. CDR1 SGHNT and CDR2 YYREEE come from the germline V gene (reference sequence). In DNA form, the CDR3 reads TGTGCCAGCAGCCTGGACGGGGAGAACACTGAAGCTTTCTTT. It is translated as CASSLDGENTEAFF.

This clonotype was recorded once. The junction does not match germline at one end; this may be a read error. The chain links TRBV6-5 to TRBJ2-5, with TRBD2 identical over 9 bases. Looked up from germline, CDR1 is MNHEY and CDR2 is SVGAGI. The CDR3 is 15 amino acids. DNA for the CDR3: TGTACCAGCAGCCGAGGGGGGAGCGGGAGGGAGACCCAGTACTTC. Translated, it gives CTSSRGGSGRETQYF.

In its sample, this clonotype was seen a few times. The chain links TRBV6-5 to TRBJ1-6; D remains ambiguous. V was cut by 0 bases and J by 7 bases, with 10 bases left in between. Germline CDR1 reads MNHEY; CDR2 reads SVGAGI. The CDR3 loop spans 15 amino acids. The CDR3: CASSYSIDRNSPLHF. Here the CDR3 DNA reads TGTGCCAGCAGTTACTCGATAGACCGCAATTCACCCCTCCACTTT.